This T cell receptor (beta chain) stems from a study of T-cell reconstitution after alpha-beta-depleted transplantation in children. Unique molecular identifiers were built into the TCRbeta library. Each CDR3 protein gets one entry after TCRdb re-called the PCR reads with MiXCR. The table shows approximately 640,000 distinct CDR3 sequences, with 16% occurring only once. Germline V gene data show CDR1 as SGHTA and CDR2 as FQGNSA. Trimming shortened V by 5 bases and J by 0 bases, and 11 bases separated the two germline ends. The CDR3 sequence is 15 residues long. The clonotype comes from a human donor who donated a stem cell graft to a child with acute myeloid leukemia. Sample: PBMCs from the stem cell graft donor, taken from the stem cell graft. V is TRBV7-2 and J is TRBJ2-1; TRBD1 might be the D (5 bases). Here the CDR3 DNA reads TGTGCCAGCAGCAAAGGGGATAGCTCCTACAATGAGCAGTTCTTC. Protein sequence: CASSKGDSSYNEQFF.